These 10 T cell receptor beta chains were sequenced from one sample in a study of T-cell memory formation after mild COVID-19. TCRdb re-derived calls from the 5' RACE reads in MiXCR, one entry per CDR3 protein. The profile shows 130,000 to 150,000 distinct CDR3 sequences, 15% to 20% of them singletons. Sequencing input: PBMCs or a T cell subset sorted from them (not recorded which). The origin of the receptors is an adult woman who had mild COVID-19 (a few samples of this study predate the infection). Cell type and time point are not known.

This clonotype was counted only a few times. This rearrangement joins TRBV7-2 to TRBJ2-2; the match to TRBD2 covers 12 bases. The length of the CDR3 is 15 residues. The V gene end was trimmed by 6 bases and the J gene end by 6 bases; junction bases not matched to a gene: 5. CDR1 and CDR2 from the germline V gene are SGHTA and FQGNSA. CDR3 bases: TGTGCCAGCAGACTGGGACTAGCGGGTTCCGGGGAGCTGTTTTTT. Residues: CASRLGLAGSGELFF.

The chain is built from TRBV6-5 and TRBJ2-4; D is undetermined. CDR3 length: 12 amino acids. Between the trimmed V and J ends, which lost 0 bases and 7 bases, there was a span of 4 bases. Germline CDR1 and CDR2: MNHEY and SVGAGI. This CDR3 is CASSYSMNIQYF. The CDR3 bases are TGTGCCAGCAGTTACTCTATGAACATTCAGTACTTC.

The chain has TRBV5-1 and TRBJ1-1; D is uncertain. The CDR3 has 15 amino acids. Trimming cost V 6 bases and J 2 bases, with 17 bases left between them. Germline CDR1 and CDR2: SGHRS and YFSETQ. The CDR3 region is CASNEMGNSNTEAFF. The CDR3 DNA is TGCGCCAGCAATGAAATGGGGAACTCAAACACTGAAGCTTTCTTT.

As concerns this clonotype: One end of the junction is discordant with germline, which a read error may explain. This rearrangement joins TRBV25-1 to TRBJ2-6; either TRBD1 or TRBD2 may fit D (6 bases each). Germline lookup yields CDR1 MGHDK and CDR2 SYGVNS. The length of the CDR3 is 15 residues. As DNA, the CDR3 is TGTGCCAGCAGTCCGGGGGCGTCCGAGGCCAACGGCCTGACTTTC. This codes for CASSPGASEANGLTF. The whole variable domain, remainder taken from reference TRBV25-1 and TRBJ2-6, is EADIYQTPRYLVIGTGKKITLECSQTMGHDKMYWYQQDPGMELHLIHYSYGVNSTEKGDLSSESTVSRIRTEHFPLTLESARPSHTSQYLCASSPGASEANGLTFGAGSRLTVL.

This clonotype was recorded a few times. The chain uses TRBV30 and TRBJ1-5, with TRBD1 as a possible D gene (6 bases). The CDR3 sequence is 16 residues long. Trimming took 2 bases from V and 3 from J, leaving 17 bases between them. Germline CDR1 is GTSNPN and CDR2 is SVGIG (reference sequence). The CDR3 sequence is CAWSTQGRTNNQPQHF. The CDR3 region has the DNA TGTGCCTGGAGTACCCAGGGGAGGACAAACAATCAGCCCCAGCATTTT.

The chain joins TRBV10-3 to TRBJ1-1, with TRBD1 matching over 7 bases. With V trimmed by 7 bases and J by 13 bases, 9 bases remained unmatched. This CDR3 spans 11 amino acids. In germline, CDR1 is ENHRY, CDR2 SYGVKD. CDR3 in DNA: TGTGCCATCACCGCCCGGGACAGCCTTTTCTTT. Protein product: CAITARDSLFF.

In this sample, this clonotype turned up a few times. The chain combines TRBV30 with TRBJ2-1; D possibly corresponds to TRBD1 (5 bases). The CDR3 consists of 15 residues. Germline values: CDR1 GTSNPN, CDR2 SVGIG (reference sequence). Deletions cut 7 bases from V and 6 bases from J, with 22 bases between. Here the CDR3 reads CAFAGALIPTNEQFF. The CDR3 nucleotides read TGTGCCTTCGCTGGGGCCTTAATCCCCACCAATGAGCAGTTCTTC.

CDR3 loop: CAWSGGTSGRVGYNEQFF. The CDR3 nucleotides read TGTGCCTGGAGTGGGGGGACTAGCGGGAGAGTTGGGTACAATGAGCAGTTCTTC. The chain recombines TRBV30 with TRBJ2-1; TRBD2 matches 14 bases. Germline V CDR1 and CDR2: GTSNPN, SVGIG (reference sequence). The CDR3 consists of 18 residues. V shed 1 base, J shed 4 bases, and the junction held 9 bases outside the gene matches.

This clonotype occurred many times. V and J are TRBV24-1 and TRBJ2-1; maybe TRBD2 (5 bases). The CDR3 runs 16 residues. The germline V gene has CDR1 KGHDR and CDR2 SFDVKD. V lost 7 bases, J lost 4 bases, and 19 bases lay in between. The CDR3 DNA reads TGTGCCACCAGCAGAGGTGGCCTAGCCCCATACAATGAGCAGTTCTTC. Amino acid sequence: CATSRGGLAPYNEQFF.

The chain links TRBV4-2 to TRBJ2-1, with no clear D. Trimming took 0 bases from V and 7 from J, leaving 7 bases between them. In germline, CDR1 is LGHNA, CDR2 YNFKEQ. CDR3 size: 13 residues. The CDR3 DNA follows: TGTGCCAGCAGCCAAGATAGAGCGAATGAGCAGTTCTTC. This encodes CASSQDRANEQFF.